The sequence of this TCR beta chain was determined in a study of blood T cell repertoires in COVID-19. CDR1 and CDR2 from the germline V gene are SEHNR and FQNEAQ (reference sequence). Trimming shortened V by 4 bases and J by 2 bases, and 2 bases separated the two germline ends. CDR3 length equals 12 residues. Profiling relied on immunoSEQ multiplex PCR, and the TCRdb table lists in-frame clones only, not all of them. The profile shows some 20,000 clones, roughly 81% of them singletons. V is TRBV7-9 and J is TRBJ2-2; D not resolved. The clonotype was recovered from a man aged 60 to 75 with acute or convalescent COVID-19. Material: peripheral blood. CDR3 sequence reads: CASSSNTGELFF. CDR3 DNA: TGTGCCAGCAGCTCAAACACCGGGGAGCTGTTTTTT.